A selection of T cell receptor beta chains follows, all from one sample in a study of cytomegalovirus exposure and HLA in healthy donors. The data were produced by immunoSEQ multiplex PCR, yet TCRdb's version contains in-frame clones alone and is incomplete. The table includes about 130,000 clones, 73% detected once. Material for sequencing was PBMCs. These TCRs come from a woman aged 40 to 55 in good health and CMV-seropositive. The CDR3 runs from the conserved cysteine through the conserved F or W. Each record gives: V gene, clone size, D gene, J gene, CDR3 length, CDR3 protein, CDR3 DNA. The D gene is left open where the match is weak. Size values are once, few and many counts, or a class for expanded clones, and some rows have none.

TRBV30	.	.	TRBJ1-2	13	CACHRGITSGYTF	TGTGCCTGCCATCGGGGTATAACTAGCGGCTACACCTTC
TRBV5-4	.	TRBD1	TRBJ1-1	14	CASSIQGANTEAFF	TGTGCCAGCAGTATTCAGGGGGCGAACACTGAAGCTTTCTTT
TRBV5-1	.	TRBD2	TRBJ2-1	16	CASSSRTSGSSNEQFF	TGCGCCAGCAGCTCTAGGACTAGCGGGAGTTCCAATGAGCAGTTCTTC
TRBV28	.	.	TRBJ1-1	13	CASSQGRNTEAFF	TGTGCCAGCAGCCAAGGGAGGAACACTGAAGCTTTCTTT
TRBV7-9	once	.	TRBJ2-1	16	CSSSLTTPIAYNEQFF	TGTTCCAGCAGCCTTACGACACCGATCGCCTACAATGAGCAGTTCTTC
TRBV5-1	.	.	TRBJ2-7	15	CASRWAVTSTYEQYF	TGCGCCAGCAGGTGGGCCGTGACTAGTACCTACGAGCAGTACTTC
TRBV9	.	TRBD1	TRBJ2-3	15	CASSIRQGSTDTQYF	TGTGCCAGCAGCATACGACAGGGATCAACAGATACGCAGTATTTT
TRBV10-3	few	TRBD1	TRBJ1-1	15	CAIRSPGQKNTEAFF	TGTGCCATCAGGAGCCCGGGACAGAAGAACACTGAAGCTTTCTTT
TRBV6-4	once	.	TRBJ1-3	16	CASSLGRHPSGNTIYF	TGTGCCAGCAGTTTAGGAAGACATCCCTCTGGAAACACCATATATTTT
TRBV7-3	.	TRBD1	TRBJ1-4	13	CASSSGQNEKLFF	TGTGCCAGCAGCTCGGGACAGAATGAAAAACTGTTTTTT
TRBV28	.	.	TRBJ1-2	11	CASSSNAGYTF	TGTGCCAGCAGTTCAAATGCGGGCTACACCTTC
TRBV9	.	.	TRBJ2-6	17	CASSVSPGNSGANVLTF	TGTGCCAGCAGCGTATCCCCGGGGAACTCTGGGGCCAACGTCCTGACTTTC
TRBV10-3	.	.	TRBJ2-7	15	CAISEAHRQKYEQYF	TGTGCCATCAGTGAGGCCCACAGACAGAAGTACGAGCAGTACTTC
TRBV6-6	few	TRBD1	TRBJ1-2	13	CASSGQGYYGYTF	TGTGCCAGCAGCGGACAGGGTTACTATGGCTACACCTTC
TRBV29-1	.	.	TRBJ1-2	14	CSVEGTLVHYGYTF	TGCAGCGTTGAAGGGACTCTTGTACACTATGGCTACACCTTC
TRBV5-4	.	.	TRBJ1-2	14	CASSPTTVAYGYTF	TGTGCCAGCAGCCCGACTACAGTGGCCTATGGCTACACCTTC
TRBV4-3	few	.	TRBJ1-6	13	CASSQDPDSPLHF	TGCGCCAGCAGCCAAGACCCTGATTCACCCCTCCACTTT
TRBV5-1	.	TRBD1	TRBJ1-1	15	CASSLALQGAQVAFF	TGCGCCAGCAGCTTGGCCCTACAGGGGGCCCAGGTAGCTTTCTTT
TRBV5-6	.	TRBD2	TRBJ2-7	16	CASSHARLAGAYEQYF	TGTGCCAGCAGCCATGCCAGACTAGCGGGAGCTTACGAGCAGTACTTC
TRBV6-5	few	.	TRBJ1-1	11	CASTGLGQAFF	TGTGCCAGCACGGGACTTGGGCAAGCTTTCTTT
TRBV4-3	.	.	TRBJ1-1	15	CASSQDRGKEGKAFF	TGCGCCAGCAGCCAAGATCGGGGCAAGGAGGGTAAAGCTTTCTTT
TRBV7-9	medium-sized	.	TRBJ1-3	16	CASSLGAVEAGNTIYF	TGTGCCAGCAGCTTAGGGGCCGTGGAAGCTGGAAACACCATATATTTT
TRBV7-9	.	.	TRBJ1-1	16	CSSTGVSEASGMVAFF	TGTTCCAGCACCGGGGTCAGCGAGGCGAGCGGAATGGTAGCTTTCTTT
TRBV2	.	.	TRBJ1-5	15	CASGTDTRGNQPQHF	TGTGCCAGCGGAACGGATACACGGGGCAATCAGCCCCAGCATTTT
TRBV27	.	TRBD1	TRBJ1-3	18	CASSYNQQGASRGDTIYF	TGTGCCAGCAGTTATAACCAACAGGGGGCGTCTCGGGGGGACACCATATATTTT
TRBV2	.	.	TRBJ1-3	14	CASSEFRGGNTIYF	TGTGCCAGCAGTGAATTCAGGGGCGGAAACACCATATATTTT
TRBV2	once	TRBD1	TRBJ1-1	14	CASRDDRGFTEAFF	TGTGCCAGCAGAGACGACAGGGGGTTTACTGAAGCTTTCTTT
TRBV7-5	.	.	TRBJ2-3	17	CVRSPLLAEPRADTQYF	TGTGTCAGAAGCCCTTTACTAGCGGAACCGAGGGCAGATACGCAGTATTTT
TRBV2	.	TRBD1	TRBJ1-4	14	CASSDGTGTEKLFF	TGTGCCAGCAGCGACGGGACAGGGACCGAAAAACTGTTTTTT
TRBV9	few	.	TRBJ2-7	14	CASSLEGTEGEQYF	TGTGCCAGCAGCCTTGAGGGGACGGAGGGGGAGCAGTACTTC
TRBV27	.	.	TRBJ2-7	16	CASSHWGGDGVHEQYF	TGTGCCAGCAGTCACTGGGGGGGCGACGGGGTCCACGAGCAGTACTTC
TRBV2	.	TRBD2	TRBJ2-7	14	CASSVSGGGREQYF	TGTGCCAGCAGTGTAAGCGGGGGGGGCCGCGAGCAGTACTTC
TRBV7-2	few	TRBD1	TRBJ1-2	15	CASSSRQGVNYGYTF	TGTGCCAGCAGCTCACGACAGGGAGTGAACTATGGCTACACCTTC
TRBV28	.	TRBD1	TRBJ2-7	14	CASTPGQGIYEQYF	TGTGCCAGCACCCCGGGACAGGGTATCTACGAGCAGTACTTC
TRBV5-1	.	.	TRBJ2-1	14	CASSFGQGYNEQFF	TGCGCCAGCAGCTTTGGCCAGGGATACAATGAGCAGTTCTTC
TRBV30	.	.	TRBJ1-3	13	CAWSPYSGNTIYF	TGTGCCTGGAGTCCCTACTCTGGAAACACCATATATTTT
TRBV7-2	.	.	TRBJ1-1	15	CASSLENPGVGEAFF	TGTGCCAGCAGCTTAGAAAACCCGGGAGTGGGTGAAGCTTTCTTT
TRBV11-2	.	.	TRBJ2-7	15	CASSLIPGLGSEQYF	TGTGCCAGCAGCTTAATTCCGGGATTAGGTTCCGAGCAGTACTTC
TRBV6-1	.	TRBD1	TRBJ2-5	13	CASRGQGRETQYF	TGTGCCAGCAGAGGACAGGGACGAGAGACCCAGTACTTC
TRBV9	.	TRBD2	TRBJ2-7	16	CASSTGEERGVYEQYF	TGTGCCAGCAGCACCGGTGAGGAGCGGGGGGTCTACGAGCAGTACTTC
TRBV7-2	.	.	TRBJ2-4	14	CASSSFSRENIQYF	TGTGCCAGCAGCTCCTTTAGCAGAGAAAACATTCAGTACTTC
TRBV19	.	TRBD1	TRBJ2-7	14	CASSVTGGLYEQYF	TGTGCCAGTAGTGTAACAGGGGGCCTTTACGAGCAGTACTTC
TRBV19	.	TRBD2	TRBJ2-5	16	CASSIGTSGSQETQYF	TGTGCCAGTAGTATTGGGACTAGCGGGAGTCAAGAGACCCAGTACTTC
TRBV7-2	.	TRBD1	TRBJ1-2	14	CASSGDRKNYGYTF	TGTGCCAGCAGCGGGGACAGAAAAAACTATGGCTACACCTTC
TRBV4-3	few	.	TRBJ2-1	15	CASSQEANPYNEQFF	TGCGCCAGCAGCCAAGAAGCGAACCCCTACAATGAGCAGTTCTTC
TRBV28	.	.	TRBJ1-1	12	CASSWGGTEAFF	TGTGCCAGCAGCTGGGGGGGCACTGAAGCTTTCTTT
TRBV5-8	.	TRBD1	TRBJ2-3	15	CASSQTGGWTDTQYF	TGTGCCAGCAGCCAAACAGGGGGGTGGACAGATACGCAGTATTTT
TRBV5-4	.	.	TRBJ1-6	16	CASSLVTPGGNSPLHF	TGTGCCAGCAGCTTGGTGACCCCGGGGGGGAATTCACCCCTCCACTTT
TRBV19	.	TRBD2	TRBJ2-5	15	CASRRASGTQETQYF	TGTGCCAGCCGGAGGGCTAGCGGGACCCAAGAGACCCAGTACTTC
TRBV4-2	.	.	TRBJ1-1	14	CASSQGDTYTEAFF	TGTGCCAGCAGCCAAGGGGACACATACACTGAAGCTTTCTTT
TRBV5-6	once	TRBD1	TRBJ1-4	15	CASSSTGQGGEKLFF	TGTGCCAGCAGCTCGACGGGACAGGGTGGTGAAAAACTGTTTTTT
TRBV7-2	.	TRBD2	TRBJ2-3	16	CASSFEGTRGTDTQYF	TGTGCCAGCAGCTTTGAGGGGACTAGAGGCACAGATACGCAGTATTTT
TRBV9	.	.	TRBJ1-1	15	CASSVGAGWNTEAFF	TGTGCCAGCAGCGTAGGCGCAGGTTGGAACACTGAAGCTTTCTTT
TRBV19	.	.	TRBJ1-2	13	CASSNRRDYGYTF	TGTGCCAGTAGTAATCGCAGGGACTATGGCTACACCTTC
TRBV7-2	.	.	TRBJ1-3	12	CASSLQGNTIYF	TGTGCCAGCAGCTTACAGGGAAACACCATATATTTT